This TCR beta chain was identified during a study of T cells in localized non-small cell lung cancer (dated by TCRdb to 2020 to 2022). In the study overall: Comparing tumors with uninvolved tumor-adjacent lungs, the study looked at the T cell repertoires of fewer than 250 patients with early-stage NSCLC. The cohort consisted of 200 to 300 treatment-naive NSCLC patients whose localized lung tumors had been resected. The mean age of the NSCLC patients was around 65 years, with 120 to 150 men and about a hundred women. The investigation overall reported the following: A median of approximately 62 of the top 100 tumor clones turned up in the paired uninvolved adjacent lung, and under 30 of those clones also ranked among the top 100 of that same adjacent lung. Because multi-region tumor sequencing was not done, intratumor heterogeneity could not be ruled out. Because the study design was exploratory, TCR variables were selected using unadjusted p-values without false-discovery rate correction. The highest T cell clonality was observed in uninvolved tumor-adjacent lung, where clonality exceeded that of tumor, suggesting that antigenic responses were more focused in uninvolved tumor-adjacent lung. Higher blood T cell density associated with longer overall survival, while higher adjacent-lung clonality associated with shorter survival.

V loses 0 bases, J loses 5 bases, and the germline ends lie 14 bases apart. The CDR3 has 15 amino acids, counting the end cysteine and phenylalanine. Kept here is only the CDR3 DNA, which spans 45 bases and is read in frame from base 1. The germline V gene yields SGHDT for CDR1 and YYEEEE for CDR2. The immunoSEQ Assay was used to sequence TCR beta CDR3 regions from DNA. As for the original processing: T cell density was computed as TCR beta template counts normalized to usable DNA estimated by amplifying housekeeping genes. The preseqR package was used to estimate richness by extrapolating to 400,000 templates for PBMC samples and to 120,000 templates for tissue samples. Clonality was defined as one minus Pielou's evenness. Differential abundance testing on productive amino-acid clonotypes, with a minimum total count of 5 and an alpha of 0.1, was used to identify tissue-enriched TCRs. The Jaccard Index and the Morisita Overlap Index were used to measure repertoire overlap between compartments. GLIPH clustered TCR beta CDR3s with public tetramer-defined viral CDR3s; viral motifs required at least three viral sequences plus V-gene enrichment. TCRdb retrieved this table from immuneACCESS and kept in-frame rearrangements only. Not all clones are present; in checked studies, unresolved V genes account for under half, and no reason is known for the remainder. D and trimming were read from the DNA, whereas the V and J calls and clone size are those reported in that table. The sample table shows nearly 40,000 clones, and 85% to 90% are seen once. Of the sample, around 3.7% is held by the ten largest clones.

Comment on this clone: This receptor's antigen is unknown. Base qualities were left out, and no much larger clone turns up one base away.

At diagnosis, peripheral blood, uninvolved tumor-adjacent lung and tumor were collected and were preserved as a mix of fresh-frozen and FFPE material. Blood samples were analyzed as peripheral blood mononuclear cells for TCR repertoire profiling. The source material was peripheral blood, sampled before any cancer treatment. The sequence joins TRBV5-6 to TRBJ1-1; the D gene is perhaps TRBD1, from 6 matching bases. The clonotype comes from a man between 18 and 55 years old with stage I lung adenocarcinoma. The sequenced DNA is TGTGCCAGCAGCTTGGCCGCGGGGGCGGGTACTGAAGCTTTCTTT. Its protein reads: CASSLAAGAGTEAFF.